The 25 T cell receptor beta chains given below trace back to one sample, sequenced in a study of blood T cell repertoires in COVID-19 (TCRdb year 2020). Receptor libraries were prepared by the immunoSEQ multiplex PCR assay. TCRdb carries this immuneACCESS record with in-frame sequences only. Its versions omit some clonotypes, under half of them owing to an unresolved V gene in the studies checked, with the rest unexplained. The sample table lists under 500,000 clones, roughly 85% of them with a count of one. About 2.1% of the sample is in the top ten clones. The sample consisted of PBMCs or T cells enriched from blood (not recorded which). Receptor source: a woman aged 18-29 years with acute COVID-19.

The J gene is TRBJ1-2, the V gene TRBV12-3 or TRBV12-4; weak D call: TRBD1 (5 bases). Trimming pared 5 bases from V and 6 bases from J, leaving 13 bases between. The CDR3 loop spans 13 amino acids. The CDR3 nucleotides read TGTGCCAGCAGTCCCTCATGGGGGGATGGCTACACCTTC. This codes for CASSPSWGDGYTF.

With respect to this clone: This same CDR3 is encoded by further DNA sequences in the sample. This rearrangement joins TRBV27 to TRBJ2-7; 7 nucleotides agree with TRBD1. CDR1 is MNHEY and CDR2 is SMNVEV in the germline V gene (reference sequence). J gave up 1 base and V 6 bases, and 6 bases lay outside the gene matches. The CDR3 is made up of 14 amino acids. CDR3 nucleotide sequence: TGTGCCAGCAGCAGACAGGGTGGATCCTACGAGCAGTACTTC. Translated: CASSRQGGSYEQYF.

This chain links TRBV12-5 with TRBJ1-2; 9 nucleotides align to TRBD1. The CDR3 length is 16 residues. Germline CDR1 is LGHNT and CDR2 is FRNRAP. V gave up 6 bases and J gave up 3 bases; unmatched junction bases: 11. The CDR3 spells CASGDNLRDRDYGYTF. The CDR3 nucleotides read TGTGCTAGTGGAGACAACCTCCGGGACAGGGACTATGGCTACACCTTC.

The chain joins TRBV7-3 to TRBJ2-4; no clear D gene. V shed 1 base and J shed 6 bases, with 10 bases lying between them. Germline loops: CDR1 SGHTA, CDR2 FQGTGA. This CDR3 region has 14 residues. CDR3 DNA: TGTGCCAGCAGCTTAAACCCCTATATAAACATTCAGTACTTC. Its protein is CASSLNPYINIQYF.

This clone occurred once. The CDR3 loop reads CASTLRGTSGATDTQYF. The CDR3 DNA follows: TGCGCCAGCACCTTACGGGGGACTAGCGGGGCCACAGATACGCAGTATTTT. The J gene is TRBJ2-3, the V gene TRBV5-1; 13 bases are a match to TRBD2. Trimming at V came to 6 bases and at J to 2 bases, leaving 9 bases not matched to a gene. The germline V gene encodes CDR1 SGHRS and CDR2 YFSETQ. The CDR3 totals 17 residues.

The chain's CDR3 is CASSIGQGPYEQYF. CDR3 bases: TGCGCCAGCAGCATCGGACAGGGGCCCTACGAGCAGTACTTC. The chain combines TRBV5-1 with TRBJ2-7, with 9 bases matching TRBD1. The V gene's germline CDR1 is SGHRS and CDR2 YFSETQ. V was pared by 4 bases and J by 2 bases, with 4 bases of the junction left unmatched. This CDR3 is built from 14 residues.

This chain links TRBV7-2 with TRBJ1-6; D perhaps matches TRBD1 (5 bases). The length of the CDR3 is 15 residues. The germline V and J ends were trimmed by 1 base and 7 bases, with 11 bases remaining between them. Germline CDR1 and CDR2: SGHTA and FQGNSA. CDR3 DNA sequence: TGTGCCAGCAGCTTAGTCGGCAGGGAAAATTCACCCCTCCACTTT. Encoded protein: CASSLVGRENSPLHF.

This clone has just one count. This CDR3 reads CASSRSGSEQFF. In DNA form, the CDR3 reads TGTGCCAGCAGCCGAAGCGGGAGCGAGCAGTTCTTC. The chain joins TRBV9 to TRBJ2-1; 8 bases map to TRBD2. Germline CDR1 is SGDLS and CDR2 is YYNGEE. The CDR3 has 12 amino acids. The ends lost 4 bases at V and 10 bases at J; junction bases unmatched: 4.

The rearrangement links TRBV10-3 to TRBJ1-2; D not certain. The germline V gene has CDR1 ENHRY and CDR2 SYGVKD. This CDR3 region has 13 residues. Between the trimmed V and J ends, which lost 2 bases and 4 bases, there was a span of 8 bases. The DNA of the CDR3 is TGTGCCATCAGTGAGGCAGAAAGCTATGGCTACACCTTC. Its translation is CAISEAESYGYTF.

The J gene is TRBJ2-7, the V gene TRBV4-3; TRBD2 is a possible D gene (6 bases). V was trimmed by 0 bases and J by 6 bases, leaving 15 bases between them. From germline, CDR1 is LGHNA and CDR2 YSLEER. The length of the CDR3 is 15 residues. As DNA, the CDR3 is TGCGCCAGCAGCCAAGAGAAGGCCGGGAGTGGCGAGCAGTACTTC. Protein: CASSQEKAGSGEQYF.

This clone was counted between two and nine times. The rearrangement joins TRBV5-5 to TRBJ1-5; TRBD1 is a possible D gene (6 bases). The CDR3 is made up of 15 amino acids. The germline CDR1 and CDR2 sequences are SGHKS and YYEKEE (reference sequence). Deletions cut 2 bases from V and 1 base from J, with 10 bases between. The CDR3 loop is CASSFDRRSNQPQHF. In DNA, the CDR3 is TGTGCCAGCAGCTTCGACAGGAGGAGCAATCAGCCCCAGCATTTT.

The rearrangement uses TRBV10-3 and TRBJ2-1; 10 bases are a match to TRBD2. The CDR3 is 15 residues long. Germline lookup yields CDR1 ENHRY and CDR2 SYGVKD. J was trimmed by 4 bases and V by 6 bases; bases with no gene match: 6. The CDR3 DNA is TGTGCCATCAGCGTAGTAGCGGGAGGTTACAATGAGCAGTTCTTC. As protein: CAISVVAGGYNEQFF.

As for this clone: In the same sample, other DNA sequences code for this CDR3. The V gene is TRBV27, the J gene TRBJ2-7, with a tentative D call TRBD2 (6 bases). Trimming removed 5 bases from V and 2 bases from J, with 10 bases in between. The germline V gene encodes CDR1 MNHEY and CDR2 SMNVEV (reference sequence). The CDR3 loop spans 13 amino acids. CDR3 nucleotides: TGTGCCAGCAGTCGACGGGAGACCTACGAGCAGTACTTC. This gives the protein CASSRRETYEQYF.

This rearrangement joins TRBV6-6 to TRBJ2-7; TRBD1 aligns across 10 bases. The J segment lost 6 bases and the V segment lost 7 bases, leaving 12 bases of the junction unmatched. The germline V gene has CDR1 MNHNY and CDR2 SVGAGI (reference sequence). The CDR3 covers 15 residues. The CDR3 is CASMYRDRGIGEQYF. The CDR3 region has the DNA TGTGCCAGCATGTACCGGGACAGGGGTATTGGCGAGCAGTACTTC.

The chain combines TRBV4-3 with TRBJ1-2, with TRBD1 as a possible D gene (6 bases). The CDR3 covers 14 residues. Germline CDR1 and CDR2: LGHNA and YSLEER. The V end was cut by 0 bases, the J end by 10 bases, with 15 bases between. DNA of the CDR3: TGCGCCAGCAGCCAAGAGACCAGGGGTGGTGACTACACCTTC. The encoded protein is CASSQETRGGDYTF.

This clone was seen a handful of times. The rearrangement joins TRBV19 to TRBJ2-2, with D perhaps TRBD2 (6 bases). V lost 5 bases and J lost 4, with 14 bases in between. The CDR3 totals 15 residues. Germline V CDR1 and CDR2: LNHDA, SQIVND (reference sequence). The CDR3 DNA is TGTGCCAGTAGTCCCCGACTAGTAGTCACCGGGGAGCTGTTTTTT. The encoded protein is CASSPRLVVTGELFF. The full variable domain, rest sourced from reference TRBV19 and TRBJ2-2, is DGGITQSPKYLFRKEGQNVTLSCEQNLNHDAMYWYRQDPGQGLRLIYYSQIVNDFQKGDIAEGYSVSREKKESFPLTVTSAQKNPTAFYLCASSPRLVVTGELFFGEGSRLTVL.

V is TRBV28 and J is TRBJ1-5; D not certain. CDR1 and CDR2 (germline): MDHEN, SYDVKM. V was pared by 2 bases and J by 0 bases, with 5 bases between. CDR3 length: 14 residues. The CDR3, as DNA: TGTGCCAGCAGTTTAATAGTTAGCAATCAGCCCCAGCATTTT. Protein sequence: CASSLIVSNQPQHF.

The rearrangement uses TRBV7-2 and TRBJ2-7; TRBD2 agrees at 9 bases. The CDR3 has 15 residues. Germline V CDR1 and CDR2: SGHTA, FQGNSA. The V and J ends lost 6 bases and 5 bases, in that order; junction bases with no gene match: 11. DNA of the CDR3: TGTGCCAGCAGAAGACCGGGACTAGCAATCGACGAGCAGTACTTC. This codes for CASRRPGLAIDEQYF.

This clone was recorded once. The V and J genes are TRBV2 and TRBJ2-7; D is unresolved. The CDR3 is made up of 11 amino acids. Trimming left V 6 bases short and J 5 bases short, with 8 bases between. Germline V gene lookup returns CDR1 SNHLY and CDR2 FYNNEI. Written as DNA, the CDR3 is TGTGCCAGCAGCTACCAGGACGAGCAGTACTTC. Amino acids: CASSYQDEQYF.

The chain carries TRBV7-9 and TRBJ2-3; perhaps TRBD1 as D (5 bases). CDR1 is SEHNR and CDR2 is FQNEAQ in the germline V gene (reference sequence). The CDR3 has 15 residues. V shed 5 bases and J shed 4 bases, with 16 bases lying between them. This CDR3 is CASSTYRLWSDTQYF. CDR3 sequence (DNA): TGTGCCAGCAGCACATACAGGTTGTGGTCAGATACGCAGTATTTT.

This sequence joins TRBV6-5 and TRBJ2-7; D ambiguous. The CDR3 is made up of 13 amino acids. Trimming removed 7 bases at V and 0 bases at J, with 10 bases between. CDR1 is MNHEY and CDR2 is SVGAGI in the germline V gene. CDR3 region: CASTQDFSYEQYF. DNA for the CDR3: TGTGCCAGCACTCAGGATTTCTCCTACGAGCAGTACTTC.

This clone is judged medium-sized (0.01 to 0.1%). V and J are TRBV4-3 and TRBJ1-5; D is perhaps TRBD1 (6 bases). V dropped 1 base and J dropped 6 bases, with 10 bases sitting between them. CDR1 and CDR2 from the germline V gene are LGHNA and YSLEER. The CDR3 totals 14 residues. The CDR3 is CASSQGVQGQPQHF. The CDR3 nucleotides are TGCGCCAGCAGCCAAGGAGTACAGGGTCAGCCCCAGCATTTT.

J is TRBJ1-5 and V is TRBV7-2; TRBD1 matches 9 bases. Germline assignment: CDR1 SGHTA and CDR2 FQGNSA. Germline trimming cut 5 bases from V and 6 bases from J; bases unmatched to any gene: 8. The CDR3 sequence is 15 residues long. The CDR3 coding sequence is TGTGCCAGCAGCCTCCGGACAGGGGAGCGTCAGCCCCAGCATTTT. Its translation is CASSLRTGERQPQHF.

The chain joins TRBV2 to TRBJ1-1; no firm D call. Germline CDR1 SNHLY, CDR2 FYNNEI. This CDR3 is built from 13 residues. V dropped 6 bases and J dropped 2 bases, with 10 bases sitting between them. The CDR3 spells CASRPGLNTEAFF. CDR3 in DNA: TGTGCCAGCAGGCCTGGACTTAACACTGAAGCTTTCTTT.

This chain connects TRBV20-1 to TRBJ1-2; D is undetermined. Germline-derived CDR1 and CDR2 are DFQATT and SNEGSKA (reference sequence). The CDR3 spans 11 residues. V lost 0 bases, J lost 4 bases, and 3 bases lay in between. The CDR3 is CSARDVYGYTF. CDR3 DNA sequence: TGCAGTGCTAGAGACGTCTATGGCTACACCTTC.